The clone carrying this T cell receptor (beta chain) was seen a single time. Libraries were prepared by immunoSEQ multiplex PCR; TCRdb keeps only in-frame clonotypes and omits some of them. The sample yields roughly 160,000 clones, 75% to 85% seen once. This specimen belongs to a study of blood T cell repertoires in COVID-19. On the study more broadly: From T cells, B-cell-depleted T cells, or PBMCs came the material, which was cDNA or gDNA.

The germline V and J ends were trimmed by 3 bases and 7 bases, with 16 bases remaining between them. CDR1 is LNHNV and CDR2 is YYDKDF in the germline V gene (reference sequence). The CDR3 extends over 15 amino acids. Participant ages covered roughly 18 to 90 years across some 25 US areas. Either two negative PCRs, clearance, or symptom resolution qualified Cohort 3 donors as recovered. Sequencing was done on a sample of PBMCs or T cells enriched from blood (not recorded which). The TCR originated in a woman in her sixties or seventies who had recovered from COVID-19. The V and J genes are TRBV15 and TRBJ1-5; D possibly corresponds to TRBD1 (6 bases). The CDR3 bases are TGTGCCACCAGCAGGACACAGGGTCTTGGCCAGCCCCAGCATTTT. Translated, it gives CATSRTQGLGQPQHF.